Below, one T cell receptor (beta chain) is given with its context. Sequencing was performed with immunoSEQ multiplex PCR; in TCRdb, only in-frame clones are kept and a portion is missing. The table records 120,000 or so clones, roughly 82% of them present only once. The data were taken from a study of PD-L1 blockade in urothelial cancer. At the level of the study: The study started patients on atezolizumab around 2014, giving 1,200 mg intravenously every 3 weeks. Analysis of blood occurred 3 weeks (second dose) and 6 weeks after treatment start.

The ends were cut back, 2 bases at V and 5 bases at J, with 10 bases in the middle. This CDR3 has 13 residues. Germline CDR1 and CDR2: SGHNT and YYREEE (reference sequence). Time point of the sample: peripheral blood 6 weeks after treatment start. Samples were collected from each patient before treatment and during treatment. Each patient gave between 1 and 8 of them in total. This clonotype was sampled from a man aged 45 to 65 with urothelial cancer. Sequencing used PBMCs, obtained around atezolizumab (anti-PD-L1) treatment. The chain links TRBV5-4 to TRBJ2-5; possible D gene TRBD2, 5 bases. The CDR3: CASSLATGETQYF. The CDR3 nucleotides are TGTGCCAGCAGCTTAGCGACGGGGGAGACCCAGTACTTC. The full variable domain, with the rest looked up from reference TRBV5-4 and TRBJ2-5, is ETGVTQSPTHLIKTRGQQVTLRCSSQSGHNTVSWYQQALGQGPQFIFQYYREEENGRGNFPPRFSGLQFPNYSSELNVNALELDDSALYLCASSLATGETQYFGPGTRLLVL.